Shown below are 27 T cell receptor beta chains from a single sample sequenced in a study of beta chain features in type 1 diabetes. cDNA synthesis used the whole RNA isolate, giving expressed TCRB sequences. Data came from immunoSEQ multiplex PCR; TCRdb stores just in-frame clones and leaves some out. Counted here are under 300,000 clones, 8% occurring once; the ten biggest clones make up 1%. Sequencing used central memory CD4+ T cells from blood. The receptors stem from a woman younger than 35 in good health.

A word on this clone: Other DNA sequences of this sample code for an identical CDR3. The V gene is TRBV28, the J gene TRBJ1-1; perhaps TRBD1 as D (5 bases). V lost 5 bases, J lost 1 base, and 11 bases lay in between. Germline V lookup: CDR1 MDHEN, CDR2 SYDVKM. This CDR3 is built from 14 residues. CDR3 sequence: CASSPGPTNTEAFF. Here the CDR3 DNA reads TGTGCCAGCAGTCCGGGGCCCACGAACACTGAAGCTTTCTTT.

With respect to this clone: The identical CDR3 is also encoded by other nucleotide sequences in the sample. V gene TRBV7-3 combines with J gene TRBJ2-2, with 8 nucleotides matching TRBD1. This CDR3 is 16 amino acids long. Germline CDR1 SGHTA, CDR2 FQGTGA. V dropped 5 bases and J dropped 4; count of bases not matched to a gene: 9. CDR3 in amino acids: CASSPPGQGSTGELFF. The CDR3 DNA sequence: TGTGCCAGCAGCCCTCCAGGACAGGGATCCACCGGGGAGCTGTTTTTT.

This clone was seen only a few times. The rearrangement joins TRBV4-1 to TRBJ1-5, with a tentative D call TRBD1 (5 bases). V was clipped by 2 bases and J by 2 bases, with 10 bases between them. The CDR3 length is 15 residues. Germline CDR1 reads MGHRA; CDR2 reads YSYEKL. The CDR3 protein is CASSQQGGGNQPQHF. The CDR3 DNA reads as TGCGCCAGCAGCCAACAGGGTGGAGGCAATCAGCCCCAGCATTTT.

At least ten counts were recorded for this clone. In DNA form, the CDR3 reads TGTGCCAGCAGTTGGACAGGGAGCTATAATTCACCCCTCCACTTT. Amino acids: CASSWTGSYNSPLHF. The rearrangement joins TRBV28 to TRBJ1-6; 8 nucleotides agree with TRBD1. The CDR3 runs to 15 residues. J lost 3 bases, V lost 4 bases, and 2 bases had no gene match. Germline V gene data show CDR1 as MDHEN and CDR2 as SYDVKM. Full variable domain (outside the CDR3, taken from reference TRBV28 and TRBJ1-6): DVKVTQSSRYLVKRTGEKVFLECVQDMDHENMFWYRQDPGLGLRLIYFSYDVKMKEKGDIPEGYSVSREKKERFSLILESASTNQTSMYLCASSWTGSYNSPLHFGNGTRLTVT.

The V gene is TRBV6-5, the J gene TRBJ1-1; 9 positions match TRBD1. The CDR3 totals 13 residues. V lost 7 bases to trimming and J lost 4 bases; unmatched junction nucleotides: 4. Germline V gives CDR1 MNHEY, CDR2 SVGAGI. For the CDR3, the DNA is TGTGCCAGCACCCAACAGGGGGCCACTGAAGCTTTCTTT. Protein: CASTQQGATEAFF.

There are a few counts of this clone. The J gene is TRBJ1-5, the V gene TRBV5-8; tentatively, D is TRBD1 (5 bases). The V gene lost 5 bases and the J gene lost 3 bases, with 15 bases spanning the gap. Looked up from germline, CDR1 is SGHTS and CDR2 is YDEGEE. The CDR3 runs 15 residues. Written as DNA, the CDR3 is TGTGCCAGCAGGGAGGGGAATGGTGTCAATCAGCCCCAGCATTTT. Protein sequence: CASREGNGVNQPQHF.

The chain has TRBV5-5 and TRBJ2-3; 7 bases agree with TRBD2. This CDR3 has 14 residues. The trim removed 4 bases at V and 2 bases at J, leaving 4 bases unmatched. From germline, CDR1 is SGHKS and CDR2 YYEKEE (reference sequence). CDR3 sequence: CASSTRDYTDTQYF. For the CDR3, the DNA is TGTGCCAGCAGCACACGGGACTACACAGATACGCAGTATTTT.

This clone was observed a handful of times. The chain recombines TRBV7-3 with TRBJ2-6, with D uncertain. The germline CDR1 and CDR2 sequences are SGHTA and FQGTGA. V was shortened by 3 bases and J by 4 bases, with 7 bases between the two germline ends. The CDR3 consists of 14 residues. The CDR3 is CASSLGYGANVLTF. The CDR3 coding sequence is TGTGCCAGCAGCTTGGGGTACGGGGCCAACGTCCTGACTTTC.

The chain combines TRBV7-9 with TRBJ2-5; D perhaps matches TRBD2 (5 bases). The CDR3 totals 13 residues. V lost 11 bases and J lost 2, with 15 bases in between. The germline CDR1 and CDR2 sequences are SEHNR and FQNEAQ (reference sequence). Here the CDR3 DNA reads TGTGCCGCTGCCTGGACTGCACAAGAGACCCAGTACTTC. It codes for CAAAWTAQETQYF. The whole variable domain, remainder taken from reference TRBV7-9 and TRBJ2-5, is DTGVSQNPRHKITKRGQNVTFRCDPISEHNRLYWYRQTLGQGPEFLTYFQNEAQLEKSRLLSDRFSAERPKGSFSTLEIQRTEQGDSAMYLCAAAWTAQETQYFGPGTRLLVL.

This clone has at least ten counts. The CDR3 sequence: CASSQVRTGRQYF. CDR3 nucleotides: TGTGCCAGCAGCCAAGTTAGGACGGGGAGGCAGTATTTT. V usage is TRBV14 and J usage is TRBJ2-3; perhaps TRBD2 as D (5 bases). V shed 1 base and J shed 11 bases, with 13 bases lying between them. From germline, CDR1 is SGHDN and CDR2 FVKESK. This CDR3 is built from 13 residues.

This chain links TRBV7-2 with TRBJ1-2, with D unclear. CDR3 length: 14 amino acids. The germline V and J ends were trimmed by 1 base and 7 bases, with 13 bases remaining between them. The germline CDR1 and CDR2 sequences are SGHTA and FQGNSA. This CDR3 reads CASSLDGAKSGYTF. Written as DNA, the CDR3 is TGTGCCAGCAGCTTAGACGGAGCGAAGTCTGGCTACACCTTC.

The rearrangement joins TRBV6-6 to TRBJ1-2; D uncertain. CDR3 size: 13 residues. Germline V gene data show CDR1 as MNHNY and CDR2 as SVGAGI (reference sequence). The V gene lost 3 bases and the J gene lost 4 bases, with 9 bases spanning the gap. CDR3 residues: CASSYGEAYGYTF. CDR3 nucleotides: TGTGCCAGCAGTTATGGGGAAGCCTATGGCTACACCTTC.

CDR3 sequence: CASSQDRWGGANVLTF. The CDR3 DNA reads as TGCGCCAGCAGCCAAGATAGGTGGGGTGGGGCCAACGTCCTGACTTTC. The rearrangement links TRBV4-3 to TRBJ2-6; D ambiguous. The V and J ends lost 0 bases and 3 bases respectively, with 9 bases between them. Germline V gives CDR1 LGHNA, CDR2 YSLEER. This CDR3 is 16 amino acids long.

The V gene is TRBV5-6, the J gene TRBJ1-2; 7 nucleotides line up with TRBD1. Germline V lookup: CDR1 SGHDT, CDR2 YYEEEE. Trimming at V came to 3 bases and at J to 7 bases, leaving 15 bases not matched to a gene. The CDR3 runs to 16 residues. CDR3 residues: CASSSPRQGTARGYTF. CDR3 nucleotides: TGTGCCAGCAGCTCACCGAGACAGGGAACGGCTCGTGGCTACACCTTC.

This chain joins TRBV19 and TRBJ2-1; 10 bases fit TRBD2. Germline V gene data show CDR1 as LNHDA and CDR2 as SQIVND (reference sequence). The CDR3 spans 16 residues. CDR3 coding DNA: TGTGCAACCAGTAGTATAGGGGCTAGCGGGAGAAATGAGCAGTTCTTC. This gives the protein CATSSIGASGRNEQFF.

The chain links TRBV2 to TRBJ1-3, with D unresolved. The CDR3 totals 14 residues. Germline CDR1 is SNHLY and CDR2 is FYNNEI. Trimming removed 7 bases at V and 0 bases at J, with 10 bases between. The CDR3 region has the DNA TGTGCCAGCACCATAAGTAACTCTGGAAACACCATATATTTT. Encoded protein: CASTISNSGNTIYF.

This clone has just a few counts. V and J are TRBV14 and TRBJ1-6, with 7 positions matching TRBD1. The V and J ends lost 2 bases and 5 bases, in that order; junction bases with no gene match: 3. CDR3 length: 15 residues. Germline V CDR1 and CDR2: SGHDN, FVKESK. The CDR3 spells CASSQRQGHNSPLHF. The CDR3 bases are TGTGCCAGCAGCCAAAGACAGGGACATAATTCACCCCTCCACTTT.

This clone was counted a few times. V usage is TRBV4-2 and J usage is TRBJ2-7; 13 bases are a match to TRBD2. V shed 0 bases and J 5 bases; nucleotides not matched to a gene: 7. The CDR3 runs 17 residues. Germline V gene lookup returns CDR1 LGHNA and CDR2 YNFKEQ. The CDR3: CASSQEWTSGSIHEQYF. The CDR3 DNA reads TGTGCCAGCAGCCAAGAATGGACTAGCGGGAGTATCCACGAGCAGTACTTC.

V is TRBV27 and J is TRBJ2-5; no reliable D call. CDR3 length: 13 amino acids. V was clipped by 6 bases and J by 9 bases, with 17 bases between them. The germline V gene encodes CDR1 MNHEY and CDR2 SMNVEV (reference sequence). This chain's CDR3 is CASSTSSQLAQYF. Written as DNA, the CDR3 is TGTGCCAGCAGCACAAGTAGCCAATTGGCCCAGTACTTC.

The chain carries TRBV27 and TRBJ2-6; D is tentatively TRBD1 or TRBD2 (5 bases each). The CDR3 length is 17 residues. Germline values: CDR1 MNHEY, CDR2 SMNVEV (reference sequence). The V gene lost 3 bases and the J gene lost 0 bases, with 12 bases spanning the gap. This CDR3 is CASSFRGGSSGANVLTF. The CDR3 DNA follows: TGTGCCAGCAGTTTTAGGGGCGGGTCCTCTGGGGCCAACGTCCTGACTTTC. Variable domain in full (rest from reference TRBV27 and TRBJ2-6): EAQVTQNPRYLITVTGKKLTVTCSQNMNHEYMSWYRQDPGLGLRQIYYSMNVEVTDKGDVPEGYKVSRKEKRNFPLILESPSPNQTSLYFCASSFRGGSSGANVLTFGAGSRLTVL.

CDR3 in DNA: TGTGCCAGCTCACTAGAGGCGGCTGGAGAGACCCAGTACTTC. Its protein is CASSLEAAGETQYF. The gene calls are TRBV18 and TRBJ2-5; D is unresolved. Trimming left V 4 bases short and J 4 bases short, with 13 bases between. Germline V lookup: CDR1 KGHSH, CDR2 LQKENI. This CDR3 region has 14 residues.

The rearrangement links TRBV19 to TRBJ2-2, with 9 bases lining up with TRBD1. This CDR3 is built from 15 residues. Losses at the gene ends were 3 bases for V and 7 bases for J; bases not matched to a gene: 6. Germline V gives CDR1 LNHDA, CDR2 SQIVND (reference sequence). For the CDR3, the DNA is TGTGCCAGTAGTATTTCCGGGACAGGGTACGGGGAGCTGTTTTTT. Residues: CASSISGTGYGELFF.

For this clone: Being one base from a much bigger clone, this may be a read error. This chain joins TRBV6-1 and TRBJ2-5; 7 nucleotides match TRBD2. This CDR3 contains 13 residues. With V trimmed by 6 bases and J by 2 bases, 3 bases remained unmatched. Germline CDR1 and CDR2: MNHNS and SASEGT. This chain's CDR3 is CASSPSGQETQYF. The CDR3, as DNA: TGTGCCAGCAGCCCTAGCGGACAAGAGACCCAGTACTTC.

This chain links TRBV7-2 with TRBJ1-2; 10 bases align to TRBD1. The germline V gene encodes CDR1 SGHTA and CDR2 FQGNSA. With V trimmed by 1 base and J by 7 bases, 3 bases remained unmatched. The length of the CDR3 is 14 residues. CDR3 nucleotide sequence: TGTGCCAGCAGCTTAGAACGGACAGGGGGTGGCTACACCTTC. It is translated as CASSLERTGGGYTF.

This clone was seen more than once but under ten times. The CDR3 region is CASSESRSGGATDTQYF. The CDR3 DNA is TGTGCCAGCAGTGAATCCCGTAGCGGGGGGGCTACAGATACGCAGTATTTT. This sequence joins TRBV6-4 and TRBJ2-3; 11 bases are shared with TRBD2. This CDR3 is 17 amino acids long. After removal of 3 bases from V and 3 bases from J, the junction contained 8 bases not matched to a gene. CDR1 is MRHNA, CDR2 SNTAGT, per germline.

CDR3 sequence: CASSLDGAGEKLFF. The CDR3 DNA reads TGTGCCAGCAGCTTAGACGGGGCTGGTGAAAAACTGTTTTTT. The chain uses TRBV7-2 and TRBJ1-4; TRBD1 is a possible D gene (5 bases). The CDR3 loop spans 14 amino acids. Germline CDR1 reads SGHTA; CDR2 reads FQGNSA. V shed 1 base and J shed 7 bases, with 10 bases lying between them.

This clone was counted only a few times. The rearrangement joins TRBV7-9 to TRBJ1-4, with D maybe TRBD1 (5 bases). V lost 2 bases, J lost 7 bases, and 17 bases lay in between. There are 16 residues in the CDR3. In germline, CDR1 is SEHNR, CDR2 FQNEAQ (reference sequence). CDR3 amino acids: CASSLWSGRGTEKLFF. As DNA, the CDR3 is TGTGCCAGCAGCTTATGGTCGGGTAGGGGAACTGAAAAACTGTTTTTT.